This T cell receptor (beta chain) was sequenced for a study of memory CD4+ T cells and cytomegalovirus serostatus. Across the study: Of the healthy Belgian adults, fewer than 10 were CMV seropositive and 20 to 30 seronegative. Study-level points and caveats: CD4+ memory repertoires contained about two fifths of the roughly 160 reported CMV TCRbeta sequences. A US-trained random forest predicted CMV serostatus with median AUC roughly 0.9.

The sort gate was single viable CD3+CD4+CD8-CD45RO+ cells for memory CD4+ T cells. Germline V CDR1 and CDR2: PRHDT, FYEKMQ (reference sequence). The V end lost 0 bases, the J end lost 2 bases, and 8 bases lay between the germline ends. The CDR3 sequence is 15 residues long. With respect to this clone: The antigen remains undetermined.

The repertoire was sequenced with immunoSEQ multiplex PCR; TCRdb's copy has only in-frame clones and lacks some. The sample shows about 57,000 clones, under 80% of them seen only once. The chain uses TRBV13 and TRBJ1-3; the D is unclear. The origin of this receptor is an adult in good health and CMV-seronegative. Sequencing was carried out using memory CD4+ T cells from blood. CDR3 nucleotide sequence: TGTGCCAGCAGCTTAGGCGCGGGTACTGGAAACACCATATATTTT. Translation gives CASSLGAGTGNTIYF.